The 12 T cell receptor beta chains presented below share a single source sample, sequenced in a study of blood T cell repertoires in COVID-19. The protocol was immunoSEQ multiplex PCR, while the TCRdb copy is restricted to in-frame clones and leaves out a portion. The sample has about 180,000 clones, more than 70% seen once; the top ten hold about 4%. The sample taken for sequencing was peripheral blood. These receptors came from a woman in her 30s with acute or convalescent COVID-19.

This rearrangement joins TRBV12-3 or TRBV12-4 to TRBJ2-7; D not certain. This CDR3 is built from 13 residues. Trimming removed 8 bases at V and 2 bases at J, with 13 bases between. The chain's CDR3 is CASGLRGAYEQYF. The CDR3 DNA sequence: TGTGCCAGCGGCCTTCGAGGTGCCTACGAGCAGTACTTC.

This chain connects TRBV10-3 to TRBJ2-2, with D possibly matching TRBD2 (6 bases). Trimming left V 0 bases short and J 6 bases short, with 8 bases between. The CDR3 sequence is 14 residues long. In germline, CDR1 is ENHRY, CDR2 SYGVKD. CDR3 sequence (DNA): TGTGCCATCAGTGAGTCATCGGGGGCCGGGGAGCTGTTTTTT. This translates into CAISESSGAGELFF.

This rearrangement joins TRBV12-5 to TRBJ1-5, with D unresolved. V was shortened by 0 bases and J by 9 bases, with 9 bases between the two germline ends. CDR3 length: 13 residues. The germline V gene has CDR1 LGHNT and CDR2 FRNRAP. The CDR3 is CASGLVLGPPQHF. In DNA, the CDR3 is TGTGCTAGTGGTTTGGTACTTGGGCCGCCCCAGCATTTT. The full variable domain, with the rest looked up from reference TRBV12-5 and TRBJ1-5, is DARVTQTPRHKVTEMGQEVTMRCQPILGHNTVFWYRQTMMQGLELLAYFRNRAPLDDSGMPKDRFSAEMPDATLATLKIQPSEPRDSAVYFCASGLVLGPPQHFGDGTRLSIL.

The V call is TRBV5-1, the J call TRBJ1-2; 11 nucleotides line up with TRBD1. Trimming took 4 bases from V and 8 from J; bases not matched to a gene: 13. Germline V gene data show CDR1 as SGHRS and CDR2 as YFSETQ. This CDR3 region has 16 residues. This CDR3 reads CASSLSPGQGVEGYTF. CDR3 sequence (DNA): TGCGCCAGCAGCCTCAGCCCGGGACAGGGGGTAGAAGGCTACACCTTC.

The V gene is TRBV5-1, the J gene TRBJ2-5; D unclear. The CDR3 length is 13 residues. Trimming left V 1 base short and J 5 bases short, with 9 bases between. Germline V lookup: CDR1 SGHRS, CDR2 YFSETQ. The DNA of the CDR3 is TGCGCCAGCAGCTTGTGGGTCAGGGAGACCCAGTACTTC. As protein: CASSLWVRETQYF.

This clone has a single count. The chain recombines TRBV5-1 with TRBJ2-3, with D uncertain. V was clipped by 0 bases and J by 0 bases, with 8 bases between them. The germline gives CDR1 SGHRS, CDR2 YFSETQ. The CDR3 totals 15 residues. The CDR3 DNA is TGCGCCAGCAGCTTGGCCGCGGCTAGCACAGATACGCAGTATTTT. Its protein is CASSLAAASTDTQYF.

CDR3: CASSPRTGDHQYF. In nucleotides, the CDR3 is TGTGCCAGCTCCCCTAGGACAGGAGACCACCAGTACTTC. V and J are TRBV18 and TRBJ2-7; 7 positions match TRBD1. V lost 6 bases to trimming and J lost 10 bases; unmatched junction nucleotides: 12. The CDR3 totals 13 residues. Germline V lookup: CDR1 KGHSH, CDR2 LQKENI.

This clone was picked up a small number of times. The chain recombines TRBV9 with TRBJ1-6; D not resolved. The germline V gene encodes CDR1 SGDLS and CDR2 YYNGEE. The CDR3 consists of 13 residues. V lost 4 bases and J lost 7, with 9 bases in between. The CDR3 here is CASSLGSNSPLHF. CDR3 nucleotides: TGTGCCAGCAGCCTGGGCTCCAATTCACCCCTCCACTTT.

This chain joins TRBV9 and TRBJ2-7; 8 bases match TRBD2. The CDR3 extends over 15 amino acids. The trim removed 1 base at V and 4 bases at J, leaving 7 bases unmatched. CDR1 and CDR2 (germline): SGDLS, YYNGEE. In DNA form, the CDR3 reads TGTGCCAGCAGCGTAACTAGCGGCGTAATTTACGAGCAGTACTTC. It codes for CASSVTSGVIYEQYF.

The genes are TRBV11-2 and TRBJ2-1, with 8 bases that match TRBD2. J gave up 6 bases and V 5 bases, and 15 bases lay outside the gene matches. Looked up from germline, CDR1 is SGHAT and CDR2 is FQNNGV. The CDR3 runs 17 residues. The CDR3 reads CASSPPGASGWVNEQFF. CDR3 coding DNA: TGTGCCAGCAGCCCTCCGGGGGCTAGCGGGTGGGTCAATGAGCAGTTCTTC. Together with reference TRBV11-2 and TRBJ2-1, the CDR3 gives the full variable domain: EAGVAQSPRYKIIEKRQSVAFWCNPISGHATLYWYQQILGQGPKLLIQFQNNGVVDDSQLPKDRFSAERLKGVDSTLKIQPAKLEDSAVYLCASSPPGASGWVNEQFFGPGTRLTVL.

The rearrangement links TRBV15 to TRBJ2-3, with a possible D match to TRBD1 (6 bases). The germline V gene has CDR1 LNHNV and CDR2 YYDKDF (reference sequence). This CDR3 is 15 amino acids long. V was trimmed by 1 base and J by 2 bases, leaving 10 bases between them. CDR3 nucleotides: TGTGCCACCAGCAGAGTCGGACAGCTCACAGATACGCAGTATTTT. This codes for CATSRVGQLTDTQYF.

This chain uses TRBV28 with TRBJ1-3, with a weak D call TRBD1 (5 bases). V dropped 6 bases and J dropped 3 bases, with 6 bases sitting between them. Germline-derived CDR1 and CDR2 are MDHEN and SYDVKM. The CDR3 loop spans 12 amino acids. The CDR3 loop is CASRGVGNTIYF. CDR3 DNA: TGTGCCAGCAGAGGGGTTGGAAACACCATATATTTT.